Listed here are 28 T cell receptor beta chains from one sample, sequenced in a study of cytomegalovirus exposure and HLA in healthy donors. The PCR employed 60 Vbeta primers together with 13 Jbeta primers. Using immunoSEQ multiplex PCR, the repertoire was profiled, and TCRdb retains in-frame clones only, with some absent. The table has about 190,000 clones, 75% to 85% seen once. Source material: PBMCs. The receptor set was obtained from a woman aged 18-29 years in good health and CMV-seronegative.

The chain couples TRBV5-1 to TRBJ2-5, with 8 bases aligning to TRBD2. J lost 2 bases, V lost 4 bases, and 16 bases had no gene match. The CDR3 contains 18 residues. Germline values: CDR1 SGHRS, CDR2 YFSETQ. This CDR3 reads CASSRREPFRGGQETQYF. Here the CDR3 DNA reads TGCGCCAGCAGCCGAAGAGAACCCTTCCGGGGGGGACAAGAGACCCAGTACTTC.

A few counts support this clone. The rearrangement uses TRBV21-1 and TRBJ1-3. TRBV21-1 is assigned pseudogene status. The CDR3 contains 17 residues. In DNA form, the CDR3 reads TGTGCCAGCAGCAAAGCGCTGGGGGGGGCGCAAGGAAACACCATATATTTT. It yields the protein CASSKALGGAQGNTIYF.

The chain links TRBV2 to TRBJ2-5; 8 bases map to TRBD1. Germline assignment: CDR1 SNHLY and CDR2 FYNNEI. The trim removed 4 bases at V and 4 bases at J, leaving 5 bases unmatched. The CDR3 totals 14 residues. CDR3 sequence: CASSGHGTGETQYF. CDR3 sequence (DNA): TGTGCCAGCAGTGGTCACGGGACAGGAGAGACCCAGTACTTC.

The chain uses TRBV19 and TRBJ2-3; D is perhaps TRBD2 (6 bases). The CDR3 length is 15 residues. V shed 8 bases and J shed 2 bases, with 17 bases lying between them. The germline gives CDR1 LNHDA, CDR2 SQIVND (reference sequence). The chain's CDR3 is CASHPYRGNTDTQYF. The CDR3 region has the DNA TGTGCCAGTCACCCGTACCGGGGGAACACAGATACGCAGTATTTT.

V usage is TRBV6-5 and J usage is TRBJ1-1, with a possible D match to TRBD1 (5 bases). The length of the CDR3 is 15 residues. Germline V gene data show CDR1 as MNHEY and CDR2 as SVGAGI. V dropped 7 bases and J dropped 0 bases, with 15 bases sitting between them. The CDR3 spells CASTWGDTMNTEAFF. CDR3 DNA: TGTGCCAGCACCTGGGGGGATACCATGAACACTGAAGCTTTCTTT.

This sequence joins TRBV9 and TRBJ1-1, with 9 bases aligning to TRBD1. Germline lookup yields CDR1 SGDLS and CDR2 YYNGEE. J was trimmed by 7 bases and V by 0 bases; bases with no gene match: 4. The CDR3 runs to 14 residues. The CDR3 region is CASSVAGGQGEAFF. The CDR3 region has the DNA TGTGCCAGCAGCGTAGCGGGGGGACAGGGTGAAGCTTTCTTT.

This chain links TRBV5-4 with TRBJ1-1, with 9 bases matching TRBD1. The V and J ends lost 4 bases and 6 bases, in that order; junction bases with no gene match: 7. Per germline, CDR1 SGHNT and CDR2 YYREEE (reference sequence). CDR3 length equals 14 residues. In DNA form, the CDR3 reads TGTGCCAGCAGCCCCGGACAGGGGTCCCCTGAAGCTTTCTTT. Its protein product is CASSPGQGSPEAFF. Full variable domain (missing parts from reference TRBV5-4 and TRBJ1-1): ETGVTQSPTHLIKTRGQQVTLRCSSQSGHNTVSWYQQALGQGPQFIFQYYREEENGRGNFPPRFSGLQFPNYSSELNVNALELDDSALYLCASSPGQGSPEAFFGQGTRLTVV.

This clone was seen only once. The V gene is TRBV18, the J gene TRBJ2-2, with 8 nucleotides matching TRBD1. V was clipped by 3 bases and J by 6 bases; unmatched bases: 6. The CDR3 spans 15 residues. Germline V lookup: CDR1 KGHSH, CDR2 LQKENI. Written as DNA, the CDR3 is TGTGCCAGCTCACCCTCGGACAGGGCCCCCGGGGAGCTGTTTTTT. Protein product: CASSPSDRAPGELFF. Together with reference TRBV18 and TRBJ2-2, the CDR3 gives the full variable domain: NAGVMQNPRHLVRRRGQEARLRCSPMKGHSHVYWYRQLPEEGLKFMVYLQKENIIDESGMPKERFSAEFPKEGPSILRIQQVVRGDSAAYFCASSPSDRAPGELFFGEGSRLTVL.

The rearrangement uses TRBV19 and TRBJ2-2; 7 bases match TRBD1. This CDR3 has 15 amino acids. V was pared by 3 bases and J by 7 bases, with 8 bases of the junction left unmatched. CDR1 and CDR2 from the germline V gene are LNHDA and SQIVND (reference sequence). The chain's CDR3 is CASSIVQGIGGELFF. The CDR3 nucleotides read TGTGCCAGTAGTATTGTACAGGGGATCGGCGGGGAGCTGTTTTTT.

The rearrangement uses TRBV12-2 and TRBJ2-5; the listed D gene, TRBD2, was not tested against the DNA. TRBV12-2 is designated a pseudogene. The CDR3 extends over 23 amino acids. CDR3 sequence (DNA): TGTGCAAGTCGCTTAGCCCACGGCCGACATAGCGGGAGAGCCACTGGGGCAAAGGAGACCCAGTACTTC. Protein product: CASRLAHGRHSGRATGAKETQYF.

This sequence joins TRBV27 and TRBJ1-5; 7 positions agree with TRBD1. The germline CDR1 and CDR2 sequences are MNHEY and SMNVEV (reference sequence). The CDR3 runs to 14 residues. Trimming removed 8 bases from V and 3 bases from J; junction bases left unmatched: 7. CDR3 coding DNA: TGTGCCAGCGGTCGACAGGGCTACAATCAGCCCCAGCATTTT. Translated: CASGRQGYNQPQHF.

This clone has a single count. The chain couples TRBV5-6 to TRBJ2-1; the match to TRBD2 covers 11 bases. The J segment lost 8 bases and the V segment lost 0 bases, leaving 7 bases of the junction unmatched. The CDR3 covers 16 residues. In germline, CDR1 is SGHDT, CDR2 YYEEEE. CDR3 bases: TGTGCCAGCAGCTTGGCCGGGACTAGCGGCGCGGATGAGCAGTTCTTC. Protein: CASSLAGTSGADEQFF.

A single count supports this clone. The J gene is TRBJ2-1, the V gene TRBV6-5, with TRBD2 matching over 8 bases. Trimming cost V 5 bases and J 9 bases; bases outside gene matches: 12. Germline values: CDR1 MNHEY, CDR2 SVGAGI. This CDR3 is built from 15 residues. The CDR3 is CASSRVSGEFGEQFF. Written as DNA, the CDR3 is TGTGCCAGCAGTAGGGTTAGCGGGGAGTTCGGTGAGCAGTTCTTC.

The J gene is TRBJ1-2, the V gene TRBV13, with a possible D match to TRBD1 (6 bases). Looked up from germline, CDR1 is PRHDT and CDR2 is FYEKMQ (reference sequence). The CDR3 totals 15 residues. V lost 4 bases to trimming and J lost 9 bases, with 21 bases between them. The CDR3: CASSSLQGQGLSYTF. In DNA form, the CDR3 reads TGTGCCAGCAGCTCCCTACAGGGCCAGGGTTTAAGCTACACCTTC.

CDR3 in DNA: TGCAGCGTTGATTACACAGATACGCAGTATTTT. Its protein is CSVDYTDTQYF. This sequence joins TRBV29-1 and TRBJ2-3; D is ambiguous. V lost 3 bases, J lost 2 bases, and 3 bases lay in between. Germline V gene data show CDR1 as SQVTM and CDR2 as ANQGSEA. CDR3 size: 11 residues.

The CDR3 here is CASSLFGQGKRNEQFF. CDR3 sequence (DNA): TGTGCCAGCAGCCTATTCGGACAGGGGAAAAGAAATGAGCAGTTCTTC. This chain uses TRBV7-3 with TRBJ2-1; 9 nucleotides line up with TRBD1. The V segment lost 5 bases and the J segment 7 bases; nucleotides outside the gene matches: 12. CDR3 length equals 16 residues. Germline assignment: CDR1 SGHTA and CDR2 FQGTGA.

For the CDR3, the DNA is TGTGCCAGTAGTATAGAGGGCAGGGGAAATGGCTACACCTTC. Protein sequence: CASSIEGRGNGYTF. The chain uses TRBV19 and TRBJ1-2, with D possibly matching TRBD1 (6 bases). V was pared by 0 bases and J by 6 bases, with 11 bases between. Germline V gene lookup returns CDR1 LNHDA and CDR2 SQIVND (reference sequence). The CDR3 has 14 residues.

The V call is TRBV15, the J call TRBJ1-1; 7 positions agree with TRBD1. Germline V gives CDR1 LNHNV, CDR2 YYDKDF (reference sequence). The CDR3 is 14 residues long. Trimming removed 8 bases from V and 5 bases from J; junction bases left unmatched: 11. CDR3 bases: TGTGCCACCGGTCCACAGGGGATGATTACTGAAGCTTTCTTT. Its translation: CATGPQGMITEAFF.

This chain links TRBV25-1 with TRBJ1-4; D is perhaps TRBD1 (6 bases). The germline V gene has CDR1 MGHDK and CDR2 SYGVNS. This CDR3 spans 15 amino acids. Trimming removed 4 bases at V and 7 bases at J, with 16 bases between. CDR3 amino acids: CASSVAGVYSEKLFF. CDR3 bases: TGTGCCAGCAGTGTGGCAGGGGTCTATAGTGAAAAACTGTTTTTT.

This clone was counted a single time. This likely comes from a read error, as the CDR3 has no conserved phenylalanine or tryptophan at its end. V is TRBV7-9 and J is TRBJ2-7; maybe TRBD1 (6 bases). Between the trimmed V and J ends, which lost 3 bases and 2 bases, there was a span of 11 bases. The CDR3 loop spans 14 amino acids. Germline V gene data show CDR1 as SEHNR and CDR2 as FQNEAQ (reference sequence). CDR3 in amino acids: CASSLLQGTYEQYL. The DNA of the CDR3 is TGTGCCAGCAGCTTGCTACAGGGAACCTACGAGCAGTACCTC.

The rearrangement joins TRBV14 to TRBJ2-4; the match to TRBD2 covers 15 bases. The V and J ends lost 5 bases and 1 base, in that order; junction bases with no gene match: 9. CDR3 length equals 19 residues. Germline values: CDR1 SGHDN, CDR2 FVKESK. The CDR3 loop reads CASSYGTSGGISAKNIQYF. The CDR3 nucleotides read TGTGCCAGCAGCTATGGGACTAGCGGGGGGATCTCGGCCAAAAACATTCAGTACTTC.

V and J are TRBV6-5 and TRBJ2-5; D remains unclear. The CDR3 consists of 14 residues. V was clipped by 6 bases and J by 7 bases, with 18 bases between them. CDR1 is MNHEY, CDR2 SVGAGI, per germline. CDR3 in DNA: TGTGCCAGCAGCCCACCCACAGTGCCCGGGACCCAGTACTTC. Its translation is CASSPPTVPGTQYF.

In this sample, this clone turned up once. The V and J genes are TRBV6-1 and TRBJ1-4; 7 positions match TRBD1. Losses at the gene ends were 7 bases for V and 0 bases for J; bases not matched to a gene: 2. In germline, CDR1 is MNHNS, CDR2 SASEGT. This CDR3 has 14 amino acids. The CDR3 here is CASKGTATNEKLFF. The DNA for the CDR3 is TGTGCCAGCAAGGGGACAGCAACTAATGAAAAACTGTTTTTT.

This clone was picked up a small number of times. The chain combines TRBV5-6 with TRBJ2-3, with D possibly TRBD1 on 5 matching bases. The CDR3 length is 15 residues. Germline CDR1 reads SGHDT; CDR2 reads YYEEEE. The V end lost 1 base, the J end lost 4 bases, and 13 bases lay between the germline ends. CDR3 region: CASSLSGRWADTQYF. The CDR3 bases are TGTGCCAGCAGCTTGTCAGGGCGTTGGGCAGATACGCAGTATTTT. Looking up the rest from reference TRBV5-6 and TRBJ2-3 gives the full variable domain: DAGVTQSPTHLIKTRGQQVTLRCSPKSGHDTVSWYQQALGQGPQFIFQYYEEEERQRGNFPDRFSGHQFPNYSSELNVNALLLGDSALYLCASSLSGRWADTQYFGPGTRLTVL.

The V and J genes are TRBV29-1 and TRBJ1-1, with 9 bases matching TRBD1. V shed 7 bases, J shed 3 bases, and the junction held 3 bases outside the gene matches. The CDR3 length is 12 residues. From germline, CDR1 is SQVTM and CDR2 ANQGSEA. The CDR3 spells CSANRGHTEAFF. The CDR3 bases are TGCAGCGCAAACAGGGGGCACACTGAAGCTTTCTTT.

This chain connects TRBV13 to TRBJ2-7, with 8 bases fitting TRBD2. The CDR3 is made up of 14 amino acids. Germline lookup yields CDR1 PRHDT and CDR2 FYEKMQ (reference sequence). V lost 7 bases to trimming and J lost 1 base; unmatched junction nucleotides: 6. CDR3 in DNA: TGTGCCAGCACGGATAGCGGGACGTCCTACGAGCAGTACTTC. Encoded protein: CASTDSGTSYEQYF.

The chain carries TRBV5-1 and TRBJ2-1; 8 bases are a match to TRBD2. Germline CDR1 reads SGHRS; CDR2 reads YFSETQ. J lost 1 base, V lost 1 base, and 1 base had no gene match. The CDR3 consists of 15 residues. The CDR3 coding sequence is TGCGCCAGCAGCTTGCCGGGGGGGTCCTACAATGAGCAGTTCTTC. Encoded protein: CASSLPGGSYNEQFF.

The gene calls are TRBV11-2 and TRBJ2-1, with 9 bases identical to TRBD2. The CDR3 sequence is 17 residues long. V lost 0 bases, J lost 12 bases, and 15 bases stayed unmatched. Per the germline V gene, CDR1 is SGHAT and CDR2 is FQNNGV. CDR3 nucleotide sequence: TGTGCCAGCAGCTTAGACGCCCTAGCGGGAATGGGGAAGGGGCAGTTCTTC. Protein sequence: CASSLDALAGMGKGQFF.